Listed below are T cell receptor beta chains from one sample, sequenced in a study of CD4+ T cells in melanoma. Generated by immunoSEQ multiplex PCR, the TCRdb table keeps only in-frame clones and is missing some. The sample lists some 10,000 clones, 65% to 70% occurring once. Source material: cells from a culture (not recorded whether cultured in vitro). The receptors stem from a human donor with melanoma. The CDR3 runs from the conserved cysteine through the conserved F or W. Fields, in order: D gene, clone size, V gene, J gene, CDR3 DNA, CDR3 protein. D genes are given only for firm matches. Clone size is not always given. Where it is, it says once, few, many or a class for expanded clones.

NA	NA	TRBV4-1	TRBJ2-7	TGCGCCAGCAGCCTAATGGGGGTCGGATTTGACGAGCAGTACTTC	CASSLMGVGFDEQYF
NA	once	TRBV5-1	TRBJ2-7	TGCGCCAGCAGCTTGTTCGGGACGGTGGACGAGCAGTACTTC	CASSLFGTVDEQYF
NA	NA	TRBV29-1	TRBJ2-7	TGCAGCGCCGGGAGGGGGCTCAACGAGCAGTACTTC	CSAGRGLNEQYF
NA	few	TRBV10-1	TRBJ2-7	TGCGCCAGCAGTGAGCCCCTGGAGGTTACCTACGAGCAGTACTTC	CASSEPLEVTYEQYF
NA	once	TRBV5-6	TRBJ2-6	TGTGCCAGCAGCTTTCGCCCGGGGCGGTCAGTGCAGGGGGCCAACGTCCTGACTTTC	CASSFRPGRSVQGANVLTF
NA	few	TRBV6-5	TRBJ1-1	TGTGCCAGCAGTTCCCTCTCCCGGGGACAGAACACTGAAGCTTTCTTT	CASSSLSRGQNTEAFF
NA	NA	TRBV5-6	TRBJ2-4	TGTGCCAGCAGCTTGACGACCGCGGGCATTCAGTACTTC	CASSLTTAGIQYF
NA	NA	TRBV12-1	TRBJ2-2	TGTGCCAGCAGCTTTGTCCCGGGGGACAGACAGAAACCAGCAATATACACGAACACCGGGGAGCTGTTTTTT	CASSFVPGDRQKPAIYTNTGELFF
TRBD1	once	TRBV4-1	TRBJ2-3	TGCGCCAGCAGCCGAACAGGGGGAGGTACAGATACGCAGTATTTT	CASSRTGGGTDTQYF
NA	NA	TRBV5-4	TRBJ1-1	TGTGCCAGCAGCTTGTACGAGCGGTTGAACACTGAAGCTTTCTTT	CASSLYERLNTEAFF
NA	NA	TRBV27	TRBJ1-1	TGTGCCAGCAGTTTATACTCCAGATGGAACGCTGAAGCTTTCTTT	CASSLYSRWNAEAFF
NA	NA	TRBV7-9	TRBJ1-4	TGTGCCAGCAGCTTAGTTTCTGCAACTAATGAAAAACTGTTTTTT	CASSLVSATNEKLFF
TRBD1	NA	TRBV2	TRBJ1-1	TGTGCCAGCTACAGGGGCTCATCGGAAGCTTTCTTT	CASYRGSSEAFF
NA	NA	TRBV5-1	TRBJ2-1	TGCGCCAGCAGTCTCGAGGGGGGTAACTACAATGAGCAGTTCTTC	CASSLEGGNYNEQFF
TRBD2	NA	TRBV15	TRBJ2-5	TGTGCCACCAGCAGAGAGAAGACTAGCGGGGCAGAGACCCAGTACTTC	CATSREKTSGAETQYF
NA	NA	TRBV4-2	TRBJ2-1	TGTGCCAGCAGCCGCCCCGGAGGGGCCTACAATGAGCAGTTCTTC	CASSRPGGAYNEQFF
NA	NA	TRBV6-5	TRBJ2-7	TGTGCCAGGCTGGTAGGGTACTACGAGCAGTACTTC	CARLVGYYEQYF
TRBD1	once	TRBV30	TRBJ1-2	TGTGCCTGGAGTCCGGGACAGGGAAACTATGGCTACACCTTC	CAWSPGQGNYGYTF
NA	medium-sized	TRBV5-1	TRBJ1-4	TGCGCCAGCAGCCCCTGGGCAACTCCGGCTGAAAAACTGTTTTTT	CASSPWATPAEKLFF
NA	NA	TRBV6-1	TRBJ1-2	TGTGCCAGCAGTGCCCGGTGGGGAGGCTACACCTTC	CASSARWGGYTF
TRBD2	NA	TRBV7-3	TRBJ2-3	TGTGCCAGCGCACCTAGGGAGGGACCCGCGGATACGCAGTATTTT	CASAPREGPADTQYF
NA	NA	TRBV27	TRBJ2-3	TGTGCCAGCAGTGCCGGCCACGGCCGGGCTAGCACAGATACGCAGTATTTT	CASSAGHGRASTDTQYF
NA	NA	TRBV11-2	TRBJ2-7	TGTGCCAGCAGCTTTGGCTCCAACTACGAGCAGTACTTC	CASSFGSNYEQYF
NA	NA	TRBV11-3	TRBJ2-2	TGTGCCAGCAGCTTAGTTGGTTCCGGGGAGCTGTTTTTT	CASSLVGSGELFF
TRBD1	NA	TRBV27	TRBJ1-1	TGTGCCAGCAGTTTCTCCGGACAGGGGACGATGAGGGCTTTCTTT	CASSFSGQGTMRAFF
TRBD2	NA	TRBV2	TRBJ2-5	TGTGCCAGCAGTGAAGGCCTCCCAGCGGGGGGGCAGGAGACCCAGTACTTC	CASSEGLPAGGQETQYF
NA	NA	TRBV29-1	TRBJ1-5	TGCAGCGCCCCTCGGCAGCCAGGGGAACTAAATCAGCCCCAGCATTTT	CSAPRQPGELNQPQHF
TRBD1	once	TRBV6-6	TRBJ1-5	TGTGCCAGCACCTACACAGGGGGCAATCAGCCCCAGCATTTT	CASTYTGGNQPQHF
NA	few	TRBV4-1	TRBJ2-3	TGCGCCAGCAGCCAGTTTACAGGGATTGGCACAGATACGCAGTATTTT	CASSQFTGIGTDTQYF
TRBD1	NA	TRBV5-1	TRBJ2-6	TGCGCCAGCAGCTTGACGGGACAGGGAACCTCCGGGGCCAACGTCCTGACTTTC	CASSLTGQGTSGANVLTF
TRBD2	few	TRBV7-9	TRBJ2-7	TGTGCCAGCAGCAAAGGTCCGGGACTAGCGGTCTACGAGCAGTACTTC	CASSKGPGLAVYEQYF
NA	NA	TRBV12-5	TRBJ2-1	TGTGCTAGTGGTTTGGTACGGGGATCAGACAATGAGCAGTTCTTC	CASGLVRGSDNEQFF
TRBD2	NA	TRBV20-1	TRBJ2-1	TGCAGTGCTAGCGGGGGGAAGCAGTTCTTC	CSASGGKQFF
NA	NA	TRBV5-4	TRBJ1-1	TGTGCCAGCAGCGGGGGCGGTTTGGGGAAGGGCACTGAAGCTTTCTTT	CASSGGGLGKGTEAFF
TRBD1	NA	TRBV11-2	TRBJ1-1	TGTGCCAGCAGCCTCCGACAGGGATTGGGCACTGAAGCTTTCTTT	CASSLRQGLGTEAFF
NA	NA	TRBV7-2	TRBJ1-1	TGTGCCAACAGCTTAGAGGCGGCGGTGAACACTGAAGCTTTCTTT	CANSLEAAVNTEAFF
NA	few	TRBV5-4	TRBJ2-1	TGTGCCAGCAGCTCGACTGGCGGGGCTAGGGAGCAGTTCTTC	CASSSTGGAREQFF
NA	few	TRBV19	TRBJ2-7	TGTGCCAGTAGTATGGCCCGGGCTCGGGAGCAGTACTTC	CASSMARAREQYF
NA	NA	TRBV2	TRBJ2-2	TGTGCCAGCACTCTGCCGGACGGGGAGCTGTTTTTT	CASTLPDGELFF
NA	few	TRBV2	TRBJ2-7	TGTGCCAGCAGTGGAGTTCAGGGTCGAAATGTGCTAGGCGAGCAGTACTTC	CASSGVQGRNVLGEQYF
NA	NA	TRBV27	TRBJ1-6	TGTGCCAGCAATACCTACACAGGGTTGGGTAATTCACCCCTCCACTTT	CASNTYTGLGNSPLHF
TRBD1	NA	TRBV19	TRBJ2-1	TGTGCCAGTAGTATAGAGGGGACAGTCAATGAGCAGTTCTTC	CASSIEGTVNEQFF
NA	few	TRBV5-1	TRBJ1-6	TGCGCCAGCAGCTTATTGAACAATTCACCCCTCCACTTT	CASSLLNNSPLHF
NA	few	TRBV18	TRBJ1-6	TGTGCCAGCTCGCTACAGGGTTCGGATTCACCCCTCCACTTT	CASSLQGSDSPLHF
TRBD1	NA	TRBV5-1	TRBJ1-5	TGCGCCAGCAGCCCCGGGACAGGGGAACAGCCCCAGCATTTT	CASSPGTGEQPQHF
NA	NA	TRBV30	TRBJ1-1	TGTGCCTGGAGTGCACTCACCCGGGGCACTGAAGCTTTCTTT	CAWSALTRGTEAFF
NA	NA	TRBV19	TRBJ2-2	TGTGCCAGTAGTATGAATCGGGGGCGGGGCACCGGGGAGCTGTTTTTT	CASSMNRGRGTGELFF
NA	few	TRBV7-9	TRBJ1-6	TGTGCCAGCAGCGCCAGATGGGATTCACCCCTCCACTTT	CASSARWDSPLHF
NA	once	TRBV7-8	TRBJ1-1	TGTGCCAGCAGCCCAAAGACAGGGAACACTGAAGCTTTCTTT	CASSPKTGNTEAFF
NA	NA	TRBV29-1	TRBJ2-7	TGCAGCGTTCGCGACTACGAGCAGTACTTC	CSVRDYEQYF
NA	NA	TRBV2	TRBJ2-3	TGTGCCAGCAGGAGAACGGCTACTTCGGATACGCAGTATTTT	CASRRTATSDTQYF
NA	NA	TRBV2	TRBJ1-5	TGTGCCAGCAGTGGGAGGCTGGGGGATCAGCCCCAGCATTTT	CASSGRLGDQPQHF
NA	NA	TRBV11-3	TRBJ2-1	TGTGCCAGCAGCTTAAGTTCGGACGGCTACAATGAGCAGTTCTTC	CASSLSSDGYNEQFF
TRBD1	NA	TRBV7-8	TRBJ2-3	TGTGCCAGCAGCTTAGGACAGGGGTCAGATACGCAGTATTTT	CASSLGQGSDTQYF